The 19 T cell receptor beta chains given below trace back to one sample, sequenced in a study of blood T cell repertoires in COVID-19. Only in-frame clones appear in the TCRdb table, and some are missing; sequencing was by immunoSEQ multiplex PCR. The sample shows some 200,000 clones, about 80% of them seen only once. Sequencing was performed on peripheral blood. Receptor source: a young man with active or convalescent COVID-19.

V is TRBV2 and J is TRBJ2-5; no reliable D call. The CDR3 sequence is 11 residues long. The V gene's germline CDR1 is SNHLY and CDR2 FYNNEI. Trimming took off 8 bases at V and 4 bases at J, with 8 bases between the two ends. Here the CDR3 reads CASARVETQYF. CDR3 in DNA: TGTGCCAGCGCTCGGGTAGAGACCCAGTACTTC.

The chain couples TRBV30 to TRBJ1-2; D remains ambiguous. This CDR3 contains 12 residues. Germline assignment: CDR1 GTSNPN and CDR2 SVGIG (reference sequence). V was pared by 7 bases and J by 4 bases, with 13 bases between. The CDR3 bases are TGTGCCTCCGCCCCGGGTAGCTATGGCTACACCTTC. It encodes CASAPGSYGYTF.

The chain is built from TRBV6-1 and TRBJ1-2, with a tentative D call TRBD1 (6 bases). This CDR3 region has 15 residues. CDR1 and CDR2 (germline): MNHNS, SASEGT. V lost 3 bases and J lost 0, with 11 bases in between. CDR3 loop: CASSDDGTTNYGYTF. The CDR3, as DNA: TGTGCCAGCAGTGATGACGGGACAACTAACTATGGCTACACCTTC.

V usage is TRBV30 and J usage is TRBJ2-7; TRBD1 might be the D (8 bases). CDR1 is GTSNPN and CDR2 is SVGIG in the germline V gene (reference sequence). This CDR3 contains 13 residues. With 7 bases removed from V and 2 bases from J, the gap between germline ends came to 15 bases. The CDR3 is CALDRAGAYEQYF. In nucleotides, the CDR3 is TGTGCCTTGGACAGGGCGGGAGCCTACGAGCAGTACTTC.

CDR3 bases: TGTGCCACCAGTGATTTGCGGAGGACCGGGGAGCTGTTTTTT. Encoded protein: CATSDLRRTGELFF. The chain combines TRBV24-1 with TRBJ2-2; possible D gene TRBD2, 5 bases. CDR1 is KGHDR and CDR2 is SFDVKD in the germline V gene. V was trimmed by 0 bases and J by 5 bases, leaving 6 bases between them. The CDR3 is 14 amino acids.

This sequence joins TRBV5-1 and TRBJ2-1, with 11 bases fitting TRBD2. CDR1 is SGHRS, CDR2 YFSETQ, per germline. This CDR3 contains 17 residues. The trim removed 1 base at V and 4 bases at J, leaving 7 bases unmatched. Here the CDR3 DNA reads TGCGCCAGCAGCTTGCAACCGGGACTAGCGGTTTACAATGAGCAGTTCTTC. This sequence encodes CASSLQPGLAVYNEQFF.

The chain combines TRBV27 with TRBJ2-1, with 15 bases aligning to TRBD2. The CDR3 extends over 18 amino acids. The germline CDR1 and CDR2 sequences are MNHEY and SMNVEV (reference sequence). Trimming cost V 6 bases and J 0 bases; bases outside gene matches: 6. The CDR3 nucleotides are TGTGCCAGCAGACCGGGACTAGCGGGAGGTACCTCCTACAATGAGCAGTTCTTC. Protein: CASRPGLAGGTSYNEQFF.

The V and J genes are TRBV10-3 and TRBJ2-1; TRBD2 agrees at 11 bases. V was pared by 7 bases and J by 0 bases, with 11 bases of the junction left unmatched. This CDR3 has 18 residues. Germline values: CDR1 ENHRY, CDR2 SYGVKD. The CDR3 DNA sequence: TGTGCCATCATTCGGACTAGCGGGCTTTCAAGCTCCTACAATGAGCAGTTCTTC. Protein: CAIIRTSGLSSSYNEQFF.

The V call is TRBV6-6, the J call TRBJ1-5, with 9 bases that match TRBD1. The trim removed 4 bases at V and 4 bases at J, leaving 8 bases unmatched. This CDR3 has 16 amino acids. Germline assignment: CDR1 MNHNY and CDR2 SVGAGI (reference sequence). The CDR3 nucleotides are TGTGCCAGCAGTTCTGAGCCGGGACAGGGAAATCAGCCCCAGCATTTT. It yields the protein CASSSEPGQGNQPQHF.

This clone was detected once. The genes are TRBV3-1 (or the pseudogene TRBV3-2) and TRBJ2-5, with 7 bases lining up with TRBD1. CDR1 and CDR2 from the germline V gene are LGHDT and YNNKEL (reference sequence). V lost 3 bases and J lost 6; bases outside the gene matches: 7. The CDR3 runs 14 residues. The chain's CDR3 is CASSQNGQEKTQYF. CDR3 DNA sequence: TGTGCCAGCAGCCAGAACGGACAGGAAAAGACCCAGTACTTC.

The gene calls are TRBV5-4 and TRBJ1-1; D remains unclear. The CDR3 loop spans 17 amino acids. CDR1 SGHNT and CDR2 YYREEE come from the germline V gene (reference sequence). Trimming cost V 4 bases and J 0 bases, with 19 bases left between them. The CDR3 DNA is TGTGCCAGCAGCATCTCCGGGATGCTAAAGATGAACACTGAAGCTTTCTTT. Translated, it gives CASSISGMLKMNTEAFF.

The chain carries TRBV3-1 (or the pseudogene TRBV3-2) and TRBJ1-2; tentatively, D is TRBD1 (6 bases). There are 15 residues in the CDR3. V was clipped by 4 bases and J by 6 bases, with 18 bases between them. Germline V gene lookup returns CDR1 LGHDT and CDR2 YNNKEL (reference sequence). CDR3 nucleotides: TGTGCCAGCAGCCCTACGGGGCAGGGGAGCAATGGCTACACCTTC. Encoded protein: CASSPTGQGSNGYTF.

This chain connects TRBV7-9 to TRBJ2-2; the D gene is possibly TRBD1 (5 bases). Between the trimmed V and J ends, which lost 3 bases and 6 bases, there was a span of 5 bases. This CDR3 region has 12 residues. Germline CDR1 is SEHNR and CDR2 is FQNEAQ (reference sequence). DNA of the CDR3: TGTGCCAGCAGCTTCAGGGCCGGGGAGCTGTTTTTT. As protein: CASSFRAGELFF.

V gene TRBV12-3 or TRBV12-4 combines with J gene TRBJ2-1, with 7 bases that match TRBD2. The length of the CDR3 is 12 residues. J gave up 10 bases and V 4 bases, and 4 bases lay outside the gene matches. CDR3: CASSSGTNEQFF. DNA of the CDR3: TGTGCCAGCAGTTCAGGGACTAACGAGCAGTTCTTC.

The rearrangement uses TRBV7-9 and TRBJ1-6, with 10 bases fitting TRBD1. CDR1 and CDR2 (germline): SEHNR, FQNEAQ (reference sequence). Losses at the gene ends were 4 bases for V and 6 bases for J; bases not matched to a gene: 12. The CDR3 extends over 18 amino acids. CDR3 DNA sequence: TGTGCCAGCAGCTCGCAACCCCGACAGGGGGCGGTTAATTCACCCCTCCACTTT. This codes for CASSSQPRQGAVNSPLHF.

The CDR3 DNA sequence: TGCGCCAGCAGCCAAGATTCCCAGGGGACCGTTGGCTACACCTTC. This gives the protein CASSQDSQGTVGYTF. This sequence joins TRBV4-3 and TRBJ1-2, with D possibly TRBD1 on 6 matching bases. The CDR3 has 15 amino acids. Trimming took off 0 bases at V and 7 bases at J, with 15 bases between the two ends. In germline, CDR1 is LGHNA, CDR2 YSLEER.

CDR3 bases: TGTGCCAGCAGCACCGCCCCAGGGTTCGAGCAGTACTTC. As protein: CASSTAPGFEQYF. The gene calls are TRBV9 and TRBJ2-7; possibly TRBD1 for D (5 bases). Deletions cut 4 bases from V and 6 bases from J, with 14 bases between. The CDR3 spans 13 residues. Germline V gives CDR1 SGDLS, CDR2 YYNGEE.

The CDR3 protein is CASSYEGASLGYEQYF. DNA for the CDR3: TGTGCCAGCAGTTACGAGGGGGCTAGCCTCGGCTACGAGCAGTACTTC. The chain joins TRBV6-5 to TRBJ2-7; 7 nucleotides line up with TRBD1. Trimming took 2 bases from V and 3 from J; bases not matched to a gene: 10. The CDR3 totals 16 residues. From germline, CDR1 is MNHEY and CDR2 SVGAGI.

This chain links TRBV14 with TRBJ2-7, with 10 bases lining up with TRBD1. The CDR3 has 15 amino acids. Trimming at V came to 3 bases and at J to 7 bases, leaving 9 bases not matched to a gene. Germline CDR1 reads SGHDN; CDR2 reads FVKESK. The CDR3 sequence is CASSQPGTGVWEQYF. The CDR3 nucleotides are TGTGCCAGCAGCCAGCCCGGGACAGGGGTATGGGAGCAGTACTTC.